This T cell receptor beta chain is from a study of blood T cell repertoires in COVID-19. Overall study context: Donors in the United States, Italy and Spain gave samples during acute or convalescent COVID-19. PBMCs, B-cell-depleted T cells, or T cells were the source of the cDNA or gDNA that made up the material.

This clone was recorded once. Per the original methods: Cell counts per sample came from amplifying reference gene primers. Using immunoSEQ multiplex PCR, the repertoire was profiled, and TCRdb retains in-frame clones only, with some absent. The D gene and trimming were derived from the DNA, and the V and J assignments and clone size from that table. This sample carries about 120,000 clones, roughly 91% of them seen once, and the ten largest clones take around 3.2%. The CDR3 runs 15 residues. CDR1 and CDR2 (germline): MDHEN, SYDVKM. V lost 4 bases, J lost 2 bases, and 6 bases stayed unmatched. Input material: peripheral blood. The sequence came from a woman aged 45-65 years with acute or convalescent COVID-19. V gene TRBV28 combines with J gene TRBJ2-7; 9 bases match TRBD1. CDR3 protein: CASSSSGQGTYEQYF. In nucleotides, the CDR3 is TGTGCCAGCAGTTCCTCGGGACAGGGTACCTACGAGCAGTACTTC.